The rows below give T cell receptor beta chains drawn from one sample of a study of a mutant IDH1 vaccine in newly diagnosed glioma. For these TCRs, the target antigens are not known. TCRdb's copy holds only in-frame clones and misses some; the assay was immunoSEQ multiplex PCR. The profile shows some 120,000 clones, about four fifths of them singletons. This specimen consisted of PBMCs, obtained from a glioma patient whose treatment included an IDH1 peptide vaccine. These receptors were taken from a man aged 35-49 years with glioma. Both conserved end residues are part of each CDR3. The D gene is left open where the match is weak.

CASSRQGGTYEQYF,TRBD1,TRBV2,TRBJ2-7
CSVGSGYTF,.,TRBV29-1,TRBJ1-2
CASSLDGGYGYTF,.,TRBV11-2,TRBJ1-2
CASSLAGYEQYF,.,TRBV13,TRBJ2-7
CASSQTSGRAEQFF,TRBD2,TRBV4-3,TRBJ2-1
CASSYFYEQYF,.,TRBV6-5,TRBJ2-7
CATSREGRGSYNSPLHF,TRBD1,TRBV15,TRBJ1-6
CASSSEDRGNQPQHF,TRBD1,TRBV19,TRBJ1-5
CASSLGGGRYGEQFF,TRBD2,TRBV7-2,TRBJ2-1
CATSARDSYTDTQYF,TRBD1,TRBV15,TRBJ2-3
CASSPPVEQGGAQHF,.,TRBV6-5,TRBJ1-5
CASSVGPPLAGGYNEQFF,TRBD2,TRBV9,TRBJ2-1
CASGLGQGVHGYTF,TRBD1,TRBV12-5,TRBJ1-2
CASNVLGLAGGHNEQFF,TRBD2,TRBV19,TRBJ2-1
CSVEGLAGVREQFF,TRBD2,TRBV29-1,TRBJ2-1
CSVEWASGSAYTGELFF,TRBD2,TRBV29-1,TRBJ2-2
CASSLRDQSSYNEQFF,.,TRBV5-1,TRBJ2-1
CASSLTGVNEQYF,TRBD1,TRBV7-2,TRBJ2-7
CASRDRGHTDTQYF,TRBD1,TRBV6-5,TRBJ2-3
CASSLAGSYEQYF,.,TRBV7-7,TRBJ2-7
CASSLAEGSDTQYF,.,TRBV5-1,TRBJ2-3
CASSRDRNTGELFF,TRBD1,TRBV6-5,TRBJ2-2
CASTYGYSNQPQHF,.,TRBV19,TRBJ1-5
CASSPAGGQNTEAFF,.,TRBV7-3,TRBJ1-1
CASSSAPGGLGPQHF,.,TRBV2,TRBJ1-5
CAWRLASSYEQYF,TRBD2,TRBV30,TRBJ2-7
CAISEGQVGSQPQHF,TRBD1,TRBV10-3,TRBJ1-5
CASSLRDSSYEQYF,.,TRBV5-8,TRBJ2-7
CASRETGIQETQYF,TRBD1,TRBV5-1,TRBJ2-5
CASSLDGFREQFF,.,TRBV7-2,TRBJ2-1
CASSLISGGNTGELFF,TRBD2,TRBV5-1,TRBJ2-2
CASSIGGLAGGSNTGELFF,TRBD2,TRBV19,TRBJ2-2
CASSLGYGGLYEQYF,.,TRBV5-1,TRBJ2-7
CAISVGLAGDLVTDTQYF,TRBD2,TRBV10-3,TRBJ2-3
CASSIDGLAGANEQFF,TRBD2,TRBV19,TRBJ2-1
CASSRTAGELFF,.,TRBV4-3,TRBJ2-2
CASSPAGTWVNEQFF,.,TRBV7-6,TRBJ2-1
CASGASYEQYF,.,TRBV6-5,TRBJ2-7
CASSSHGGALYEQYF,TRBD2,TRBV4-2,TRBJ2-7
CASSETLAYEQYF,.,TRBV2,TRBJ2-7
CASSYAEGSGYTF,.,TRBV6-5,TRBJ1-2
CASSLREIGDGTEAFF,.,TRBV7-9,TRBJ1-1
CASSFTANTGELFF,.,TRBV7-2,TRBJ2-2
CAWSSGGGYTF,.,TRBV30,TRBJ1-2
CASSLASGGTSGELFF,TRBD2,TRBV7-9,TRBJ2-2
CASSIGDRGLGNQPQHF,TRBD1,TRBV19,TRBJ1-5
CASRRSGSSYNEQFF,TRBD2,TRBV6-5,TRBJ2-1
CASSPTSGGARETQYF,TRBD2,TRBV5-5,TRBJ2-5
CASTPQYF,.,TRBV27,TRBJ2-7
CASSLEGGGGETQYF,.,TRBV7-7,TRBJ2-5
CASSSGLAGGPFYEQYF,TRBD2,TRBV7-2,.
CASIYWGEQFF,.,TRBV27,TRBJ2-1
CATSTLTGTGNTEAFF,TRBD1,TRBV15,TRBJ1-1
CASSSDRPTDTQYF,.,TRBV11-3,TRBJ2-3
CAWKVGGWPDTQYF,TRBD2,TRBV30,TRBJ2-3
CATRNFPYGYTF,.,TRBV6-5,TRBJ1-2